This T cell receptor beta chain originates from a study of blood T cell repertoires in COVID-19. Overall study: COVID-19 samples collected from the United States, Italy and Spain covered acute and convalescent phases. PBMCs, B-cell-depleted T cells, or T cells were the source of the cDNA or gDNA that made up the material.

This clone was seen more than once but under ten times. Other DNA sequences within the sample encode an identical CDR3. Germline V gene lookup returns CDR1 MNHEY and CDR2 SMNVEV (reference sequence). This CDR3 comprises 11 residues. Trimming stripped 4 bases from V and 7 bases from J, with 8 bases between. Original analysis: Researchers report that nucleated cell counts were estimated from reference gene primer amplification. The assay was immunoSEQ multiplex PCR, and TCRdb's table has in-frame clones only and misses some. V, J and clone size are those of that table, while D and trimming were read from the DNA. The sample contains about 240,000 clones, about 80% of which appear only once.

The gene calls are TRBV27 and TRBJ2-7; unclear D gene. The source is a woman at least 80 years old with acute or convalescent COVID-19. Sequencing used peripheral blood. The CDR3, as DNA: TGTGCCAGCAGTTCCCGAGGTGAGCAGTACTTC. This codes for CASSSRGEQYF.